The 14 T cell receptor beta chains in this list originate from one sample, sequenced in a study of long-term antiretroviral therapy in people with HIV. This was the immunoSEQ v3.0 assay at survey level. Produced via immunoSEQ multiplex PCR; TCRdb's table is partial and in-frame only. The sample yields over 30,000 clones, around 97% seen once. The sample here was unsorted PBMCs, taken 7.6 years after starting antiretroviral therapy. These receptor sequences come from a young man with HIV.

This CDR3 is CASSGVVGLGANYGYTF. The CDR3 DNA is TGTGCCAGTTCCGGGGTTGTGGGCCTCGGAGCTAACTATGGCTACACCTTC. The chain couples TRBV19 to TRBJ1-2; D remains unclear. CDR1 and CDR2 from the germline V gene are LNHDA and SQIVND (reference sequence). Between the trimmed V and J ends, which lost 8 bases and 0 bases, there was a span of 22 bases. The length of the CDR3 is 17 residues.

The chain employs TRBV7-9 and TRBJ1-4, with 8 bases lining up with TRBD1. V was clipped by 4 bases and J by 7 bases; unmatched bases: 20. Germline CDR1 and CDR2: SEHNR and FQNEAQ (reference sequence). This CDR3 contains 19 residues. Here the CDR3 reads CASSSGRVGQGAPSEKLFF. The CDR3 DNA reads TGTGCCAGCAGCTCTGGAAGGGTGGGGCAGGGGGCGCCGAGTGAAAAACTGTTTTTT.

V and J are TRBV4-3 and TRBJ2-3, with 11 bases identical to TRBD1. This CDR3 contains 15 residues. The V segment lost 4 bases and the J segment 5 bases; nucleotides outside the gene matches: 5. In germline, CDR1 is LGHNA, CDR2 YSLEER. The CDR3 loop reads CASSPGTGGGDTQYF. Here the CDR3 DNA reads TGCGCCAGCAGCCCGGGGACAGGGGGTGGAGATACGCAGTATTTT.

The chain employs TRBV6-5 and TRBJ2-1; D is unresolved. Germline V gives CDR1 MNHEY, CDR2 SVGAGI. With 7 bases removed from V and 7 bases from J, the gap between germline ends came to 11 bases. This CDR3 spans 12 amino acids. The CDR3 region is CASTNPENEQFF. As DNA, the CDR3 is TGTGCCAGCACTAATCCCGAGAATGAGCAGTTCTTC.

V is TRBV27 and J is TRBJ1-6; D remains ambiguous. The V gene lost 3 bases and the J gene lost 2 bases, with 8 bases spanning the gap. CDR1 is MNHEY and CDR2 is SMNVEV in the germline V gene (reference sequence). The CDR3 loop spans 15 amino acids. CDR3: CASSFGVAYNSPLHF. The CDR3 region has the DNA TGTGCCAGCAGTTTCGGGGTGGCCTATAATTCACCCCTCCACTTT.

The chain couples TRBV4-1 to TRBJ2-2; D is ambiguous. Trimming removed 1 base from V and 7 bases from J, with 7 bases in between. Germline-derived CDR1 and CDR2 are MGHRA and YSYEKL. The CDR3 extends over 13 amino acids. This CDR3 is CASSQGPHGELFF. CDR3 DNA sequence: TGCGCCAGCAGCCAAGGGCCGCACGGGGAGCTGTTTTTT.

V gene TRBV28 combines with J gene TRBJ2-7, with unresolved D. CDR1 and CDR2 (germline): MDHEN, SYDVKM. Trimming removed 2 bases at V and 4 bases at J, with 3 bases between. The CDR3 has 11 residues. The CDR3 loop is CASSLGYEQYF. The CDR3 nucleotides read TGTGCCAGCAGTTTAGGGTACGAGCAGTACTTC.

V and J are TRBV5-1 and TRBJ1-1; the D gene is possibly TRBD1 (6 bases). Germline V gene data show CDR1 as SGHRS and CDR2 as YFSETQ. This CDR3 spans 13 amino acids. V gave up 0 bases and J gave up 11 bases, with 14 bases separating them. CDR3 sequence (DNA): TGCGCCAGCAGCTTGGCCAGGGGTTGGGGGGCTTTCTTT. This codes for CASSLARGWGAFF.

The V gene is TRBV13, the J gene TRBJ1-4; no reliable D call. CDR3 length: 13 residues. Trimming stripped 3 bases from V and 4 bases from J, with 6 bases between. Germline assignment: CDR1 PRHDT and CDR2 FYEKMQ (reference sequence). The CDR3 sequence: CASSFFLNEKLFF. The CDR3 DNA is TGTGCCAGCAGCTTTTTCCTTAATGAAAAACTGTTTTTT. The full variable domain, rest sourced from reference TRBV13 and TRBJ1-4, is AAGVIQSPRHLIKEKRETATLKCYPIPRHDTVYWYQQGPGQDPQFLISFYEKMQSDKGSIPDRFSAQQFSDYHSELNMSSLELGDSALYFCASSFFLNEKLFFGSGTQLSVL.

This clone has only one observation. The rearrangement uses TRBV2 and TRBJ1-5; 7 bases fit TRBD1. The CDR3 extends over 15 amino acids. The V segment lost 7 bases and the J segment 0 bases; nucleotides outside the gene matches: 6. Germline-derived CDR1 and CDR2 are SNHLY and FYNNEI. CDR3 amino acids: CASKPGGGSNQPQHF. The DNA for the CDR3 is TGTGCCAGCAAGCCAGGGGGAGGTAGCAATCAGCCCCAGCATTTT.

CDR3 residues: CASRRKGVGETQYF. CDR3 DNA: TGTGCCAGCAGACGTAAGGGGGTTGGAGAGACCCAGTACTTC. The V gene is TRBV5-6, the J gene TRBJ2-5, with D maybe TRBD1 (6 bases). Germline values: CDR1 SGHDT, CDR2 YYEEEE. V dropped 5 bases and J dropped 4 bases, with 15 bases sitting between them. The CDR3 is 14 amino acids.

The CDR3 here is CASSYMGGETEAFF. Written as DNA, the CDR3 is TGTGCCAGCAGTTACATGGGCGGGGAGACTGAAGCTTTCTTT. V gene TRBV6-6 combines with J gene TRBJ1-1; D call uncertain. Per germline, CDR1 MNHNY and CDR2 SVGAGI (reference sequence). The V and J ends lost 2 bases and 5 bases respectively, with 12 bases between them. The CDR3 covers 14 residues.

This chain uses TRBV19 with TRBJ2-4; tentatively, D is TRBD2 (6 bases). CDR3 length: 15 amino acids. Germline-derived CDR1 and CDR2 are LNHDA and SQIVND (reference sequence). V lost 5 bases, J lost 0 bases, and 11 bases lay in between. The CDR3 here is CASSVGGLAKNIQYF. CDR3 in DNA: TGTGCCAGTAGTGTGGGGGGACTAGCCAAAAACATTCAGTACTTC. Complete variable domain (other parts from reference TRBV19 and TRBJ2-4): DGGITQSPKYLFRKEGQNVTLSCEQNLNHDAMYWYRQDPGQGLRLIYYSQIVNDFQKGDIAEGYSVSREKKESFPLTVTSAQKNPTAFYLCASSVGGLAKNIQYFGAGTRLSVL.

This chain links TRBV27 with TRBJ1-1; 8 positions match TRBD1. The CDR3 spans 14 residues. With 4 bases clipped from V and 1 base from J, the junction kept 2 bases outside the gene matches. Per germline, CDR1 MNHEY and CDR2 SMNVEV (reference sequence). CDR3 sequence reads: CASSWGTGNTEAFF. CDR3 nucleotides: TGTGCCAGCAGTTGGGGGACAGGGAACACTGAAGCTTTCTTT.